The 21 T cell receptor beta chains in this list originate from one sample, sequenced in a study of Ad26.COV2.S vaccination and SARS-CoV-2 variants. This table comes from immunoSEQ multiplex PCR, and its TCRdb copy is limited to in-frame clones, with some not included. The sample has about 350,000 clones; about 88% are singletons. The treatment was: 19 received Ad26.COV2.S at low or high dose, single or two shots; 5 received placebo; per-sample allocation not given. Sampling took place 63 days after the first vaccine or placebo injection. Sequences were derived from peripheral blood, sampled in a trial of Ad26.COV2.S vaccine versus placebo. These TCRs come from a person between 18 and 65 years old who received the Ad26.COV2.S COVID-19 vaccine or a placebo.

The chain recombines TRBV13 with TRBJ1-3; possibly TRBD1 for D (5 bases). The CDR3 extends over 15 amino acids. Germline loops: CDR1 PRHDT, CDR2 FYEKMQ (reference sequence). Trimming pared 2 bases from V and 9 bases from J, leaving 17 bases between. CDR3 bases: TGTGCCAGCAGCTTAACCGGGACCAAAGGAGGCACCATATATTTT. Amino acids: CASSLTGTKGGTIYF.

The chain couples TRBV7-2 to TRBJ2-4, with 15 bases lining up with TRBD2. CDR1 and CDR2 from the germline V gene are SGHTA and FQGNSA. V lost 5 bases and J lost 0; bases outside the gene matches: 5. There are 18 residues in the CDR3. CDR3 coding DNA: TGTGCCAGCAGCCTTGAGGGACTAGCGGGGGGAGCCAAAAACATTCAGTACTTC. Protein: CASSLEGLAGGAKNIQYF.

The chain carries TRBV9 and TRBJ2-3; the match to TRBD1 covers 8 bases. V dropped 2 bases and J dropped 3; count of bases not matched to a gene: 5. Germline loops: CDR1 SGDLS, CDR2 YYNGEE. CDR3 size: 15 residues. This chain's CDR3 is CASSVTGGRTDTQYF. In DNA form, the CDR3 reads TGTGCCAGCAGCGTTACAGGGGGTAGAACAGATACGCAGTATTTT. Filled out from reference TRBV9 and TRBJ2-3, the complete variable domain reads DSGVTQTPKHLITATGQRVTLRCSPRSGDLSVYWYQQSLDQGLQFLIQYYNGEERAKGNILERFSAQQFPDLHSELNLSSLELGDSALYFCASSVTGGRTDTQYFGPGTRLTVL.

The V and J genes are TRBV6-2 or TRBV6-3 and TRBJ1-1; D possibly corresponds to TRBD1 (5 bases). Deletions cut 2 bases from V and 5 bases from J, with 15 bases between. This CDR3 is built from 15 residues. CDR1 is MNHEY and CDR2 is SVGEGT in the germline V gene. The CDR3 bases are TGTGCCAGCAGTTACAACGGCTTAGGGGAGACTGAAGCTTTCTTT. This translates into CASSYNGLGETEAFF.

The genes are TRBV27 and TRBJ1-6; 9 nucleotides line up with TRBD1. The CDR3 totals 14 residues. The V and J ends lost 7 bases and 6 bases, in that order; junction bases with no gene match: 4. Germline lookup yields CDR1 MNHEY and CDR2 SMNVEV (reference sequence). The CDR3 region has the DNA TGTGCCAGCACCCCGGACAGGGGTAATTCACCCCTCCACTTT. It encodes CASTPDRGNSPLHF.

This clone was seen more than once but under ten times. This chain links TRBV14 with TRBJ2-1; D unclear. CDR3 size: 16 residues. Trimming stripped 1 base from V and 6 bases from J, with 16 bases between. Germline V lookup: CDR1 SGHDN, CDR2 FVKESK. Written as DNA, the CDR3 is TGTGCCAGCAGCCAAGTTCTACGCTCCACCGGCAATGAGCAGTTCTTC. Amino acid sequence: CASSQVLRSTGNEQFF.

CDR3 bases: TGTGCCAGCAGCGAGGGACTAGCGGGAGGTTCCTACAATGAGCAGTTCTTC. Its protein product is CASSEGLAGGSYNEQFF. The V and J genes are TRBV13 and TRBJ2-1; the match to TRBD2 covers 15 bases. V was clipped by 5 bases and J by 1 base; unmatched bases: 3. The CDR3 loop spans 17 amino acids. The V gene's germline CDR1 is PRHDT and CDR2 FYEKMQ (reference sequence).

The V and J genes are TRBV28 and TRBJ1-5; 9 bases fit TRBD1. Looked up from germline, CDR1 is MDHEN and CDR2 is SYDVKM. This CDR3 comprises 16 residues. Trimming took 1 base from V and 1 from J; bases not matched to a gene: 2. CDR3 sequence reads: CASSLSDRGSNQPQHF. The CDR3 DNA follows: TGTGCCAGCAGTTTATCCGACAGGGGGAGCAATCAGCCCCAGCATTTT.

The chain is built from TRBV7-9 and TRBJ2-7, with TRBD2 matching 7 bases. V shed 2 bases and J 7 bases; nucleotides not matched to a gene: 8. Germline assignment: CDR1 SEHNR and CDR2 FQNEAQ (reference sequence). The CDR3 contains 14 residues. CDR3 residues: CASSLKRGGGEQYF. DNA of the CDR3: TGTGCCAGCAGCTTAAAGCGGGGAGGTGGTGAGCAGTACTTC.

This clone turned up a few times. The chain links TRBV7-2 to TRBJ1-6, with D uncertain. Germline V lookup: CDR1 SGHTA, CDR2 FQGNSA. The CDR3 has 16 amino acids. Between the trimmed V and J ends, which lost 2 bases and 0 bases, there was a span of 8 bases. The chain's CDR3 is CASSLYGSSYNSPLHF. The CDR3 DNA is TGTGCCAGCAGCTTATATGGGAGCTCCTATAATTCACCCCTCCACTTT.

This chain connects TRBV18 to TRBJ2-7; TRBD1 matches 9 bases. The CDR3 is 15 residues long. Germline assignment: CDR1 KGHSH and CDR2 LQKENI. J lost 2 bases, V lost 5 bases, and 7 bases had no gene match. The DNA for the CDR3 is TGTGCCAGCTCATCTTCCGGGACAGGGCCCTACGAGCAGTACTTC. Encoded protein: CASSSSGTGPYEQYF.

The gene calls are TRBV24-1 and TRBJ2-1; 7 nucleotides match TRBD1. The germline CDR1 and CDR2 sequences are KGHDR and SFDVKD. The CDR3 consists of 18 residues. Trimming at V came to 4 bases and at J to 6 bases, leaving 17 bases not matched to a gene. The CDR3 DNA reads as TGTGCCACCAGTGAGCACCCGATTACAGGGGTATTCGTCAATGAGCAGTTCTTC. This gives the protein CATSEHPITGVFVNEQFF.

The chain has TRBV9 and TRBJ2-5; TRBD2 matches at 10 bases. Germline V gene sequence: CDR1 SGDLS, CDR2 YYNGEE. V was clipped by 0 bases and J by 4 bases; unmatched bases: 6. The CDR3 totals 16 residues. This chain's CDR3 is CASSVDGAGGPETQYF. In DNA, the CDR3 is TGTGCCAGCAGCGTAGATGGAGCGGGAGGGCCAGAGACCCAGTACTTC.

This chain uses TRBV5-1 with TRBJ2-2; TRBD2 aligns across 9 bases. Germline lookup yields CDR1 SGHRS and CDR2 YFSETQ. The CDR3 is 16 amino acids. The trim removed 2 bases at V and 6 bases at J, leaving 8 bases unmatched. CDR3 region: CASSLPLAGTSGELFF. In nucleotides, the CDR3 is TGCGCCAGCAGCTTACCCCTAGCGGGGACGTCCGGGGAGCTGTTTTTT.

The gene calls are TRBV19 and TRBJ2-5, with 7 bases lining up with TRBD1. The germline gives CDR1 LNHDA, CDR2 SQIVND (reference sequence). This CDR3 contains 15 residues. The V and J ends lost 3 bases and 5 bases, in that order; junction bases with no gene match: 9. DNA for the CDR3: TGTGCCAGTAGTATCCCCGTAGGGGGCGTGGAGACCCAGTACTTC. Translating it yields CASSIPVGGVETQYF.

Comments on this clone: Other DNA sequences in this sample translate to the same CDR3. The gene calls are TRBV11-2 and TRBJ2-7; 11 nucleotides line up with TRBD2. CDR1 SGHAT and CDR2 FQNNGV come from the germline V gene. With V trimmed by 5 bases and J by 7 bases, 7 bases remained unmatched. The CDR3 length is 14 residues. This chain's CDR3 is CASSLGTSGYEQYF. In DNA form, the CDR3 reads TGTGCCAGCAGCCTTGGGACTAGCGGTTATGAGCAGTACTTC.

The rearrangement joins TRBV3-1 (or the pseudogene TRBV3-2) to TRBJ2-3; D assignment may be TRBD1 or TRBD2 (5 bases each). Germline V gene sequence: CDR1 LGHDT, CDR2 YNNKEL (reference sequence). This CDR3 is built from 17 residues. Trimming cost V 2 bases and J 2 bases, with 17 bases left between them. Here the CDR3 DNA reads TGTGCCAGCAGCCAATTTCCCCGGGACCTCCTCACAGATACGCAGTATTTT. Its protein product is CASSQFPRDLLTDTQYF.

The CDR3 loop reads CSVALGNTIYF. CDR3 bases: TGCAGCGTCGCCCTCGGAAACACCATATATTTT. V gene TRBV29-1 combines with J gene TRBJ1-3; D is uncertain. Germline lookup yields CDR1 SQVTM and CDR2 ANQGSEA. Trimming removed 6 bases from V and 4 bases from J, with 7 bases in between. The CDR3 is 11 amino acids.

This clone was counted a single time. This chain joins TRBV5-1 and TRBJ2-1, with TRBD2 matching over 13 bases. Trimming at V came to 4 bases and at J to 4 bases, leaving 8 bases not matched to a gene. Germline values: CDR1 SGHRS, CDR2 YFSETQ. The CDR3 has 17 amino acids. Here the CDR3 reads CASSIGLAGVVYNEQFF. In nucleotides, the CDR3 is TGCGCCAGCAGCATTGGACTAGCGGGAGTGGTATACAATGAGCAGTTCTTC.

V gene TRBV10-2 combines with J gene TRBJ2-7, with D possibly TRBD2 on 6 matching bases. Germline-derived CDR1 and CDR2 are WSHSY and SAAADI. The CDR3 contains 16 residues. The germline V and J ends were trimmed by 7 bases and 3 bases, with 22 bases remaining between them. In DNA form, the CDR3 reads TGCGCCAGCATCGGGAGCGTGGCTAGCGCCCGCTACGAGCAGTACTTC. Its protein is CASIGSVASARYEQYF.

The rearrangement uses TRBV6-2 or TRBV6-3 and TRBJ2-7, with TRBD2 as a possible D gene (6 bases). V lost 6 bases, J lost 3 bases, and 21 bases lay in between. Germline V lookup: CDR1 MNHEY, CDR2 SVGEGT. This CDR3 region has 16 residues. Here the CDR3 reads CASSPNDASGDYEQYF. In DNA form, the CDR3 reads TGTGCCAGCAGCCCCAACGATGCTTCGGGGGACTACGAGCAGTACTTC.